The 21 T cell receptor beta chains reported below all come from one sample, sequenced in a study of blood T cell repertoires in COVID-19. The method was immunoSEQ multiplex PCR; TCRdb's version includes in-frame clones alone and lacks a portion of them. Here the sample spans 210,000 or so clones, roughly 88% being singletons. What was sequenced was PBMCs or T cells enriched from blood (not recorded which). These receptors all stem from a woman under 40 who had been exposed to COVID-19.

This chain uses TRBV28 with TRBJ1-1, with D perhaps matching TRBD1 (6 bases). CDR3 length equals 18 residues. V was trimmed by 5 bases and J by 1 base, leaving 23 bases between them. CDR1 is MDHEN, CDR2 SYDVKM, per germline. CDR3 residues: CASSISGIGGARNTEAFF. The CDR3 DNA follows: TGTGCCAGCAGTATCTCTGGTATAGGGGGGGCGAGGAACACTGAAGCTTTCTTT.

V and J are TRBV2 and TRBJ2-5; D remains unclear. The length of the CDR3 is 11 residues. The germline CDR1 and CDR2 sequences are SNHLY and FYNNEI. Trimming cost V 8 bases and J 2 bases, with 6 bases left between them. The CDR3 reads CASAQQETQYF. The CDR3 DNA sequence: TGTGCCAGCGCCCAGCAAGAGACCCAGTACTTC. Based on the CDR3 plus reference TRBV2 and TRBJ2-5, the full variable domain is EPEVTQTPSHQVTQMGQEVILRCVPISNHLYFYWYRQILGQKVEFLVSFYNNEISEKSEIFDDQFSVERPDGSNFTLKIRSTKLEDSAMYFCASAQQETQYFGPGTRLLVL.

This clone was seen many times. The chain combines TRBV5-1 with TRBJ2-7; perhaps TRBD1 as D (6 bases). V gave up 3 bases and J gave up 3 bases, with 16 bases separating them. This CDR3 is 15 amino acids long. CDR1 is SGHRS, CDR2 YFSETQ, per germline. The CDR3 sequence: CASSSLQGTHYEQYF. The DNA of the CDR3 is TGCGCCAGCAGCTCTTTACAGGGAACCCACTACGAGCAGTACTTC.

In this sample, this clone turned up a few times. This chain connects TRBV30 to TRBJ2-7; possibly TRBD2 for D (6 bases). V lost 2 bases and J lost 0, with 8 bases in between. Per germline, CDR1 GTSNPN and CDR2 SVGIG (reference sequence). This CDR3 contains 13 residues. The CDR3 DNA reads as TGTGCCTGGAGTTCCGGGAGCTCCTACGAGCAGTACTTC. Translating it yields CAWSSGSSYEQYF.

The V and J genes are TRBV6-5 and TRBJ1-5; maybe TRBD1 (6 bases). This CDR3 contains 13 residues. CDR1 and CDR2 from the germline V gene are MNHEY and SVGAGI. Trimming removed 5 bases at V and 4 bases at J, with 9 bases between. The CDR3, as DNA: TGTGCCAGCAGTCAAACAGGGAATCAGCCCCAGCATTTT. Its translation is CASSQTGNQPQHF.

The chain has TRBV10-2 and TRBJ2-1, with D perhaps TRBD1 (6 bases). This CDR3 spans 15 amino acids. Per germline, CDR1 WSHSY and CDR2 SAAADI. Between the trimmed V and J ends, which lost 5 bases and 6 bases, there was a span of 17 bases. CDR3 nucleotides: TGCGCCAGCAGTCTCCTTGCCCGGGACATCAATGAGCAGTTCTTC. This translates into CASSLLARDINEQFF.

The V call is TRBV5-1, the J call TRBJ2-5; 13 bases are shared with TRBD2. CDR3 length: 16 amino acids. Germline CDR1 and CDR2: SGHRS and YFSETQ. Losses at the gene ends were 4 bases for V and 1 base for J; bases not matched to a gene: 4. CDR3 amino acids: CASSPGLAGRQETQYF. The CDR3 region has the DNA TGCGCCAGCAGCCCGGGACTAGCGGGACGCCAAGAGACCCAGTACTTC.

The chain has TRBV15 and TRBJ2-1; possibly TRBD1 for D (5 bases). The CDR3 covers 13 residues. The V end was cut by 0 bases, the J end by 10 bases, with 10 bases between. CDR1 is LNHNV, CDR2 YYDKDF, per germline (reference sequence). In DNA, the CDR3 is TGTGCCACCAGCAGAGATTTCAGGGTCGAGCAGTTCTTC. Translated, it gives CATSRDFRVEQFF.

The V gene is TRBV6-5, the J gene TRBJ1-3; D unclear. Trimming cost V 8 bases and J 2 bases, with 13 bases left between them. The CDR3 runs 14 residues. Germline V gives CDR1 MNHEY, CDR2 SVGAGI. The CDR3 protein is CASEERRTGNTIYF. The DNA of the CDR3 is TGTGCCAGCGAGGAGCGTAGAACTGGAAACACCATATATTTT.

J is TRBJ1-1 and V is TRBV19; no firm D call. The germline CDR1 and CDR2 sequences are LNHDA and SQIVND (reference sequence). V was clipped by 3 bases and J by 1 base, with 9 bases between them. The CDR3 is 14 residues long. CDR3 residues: CASSMVPGNTEAFF. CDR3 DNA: TGTGCCAGTAGTATGGTACCAGGGAACACTGAAGCTTTCTTT.

CDR3 sequence: CASSLVASPGTLTDTQYF. The DNA for the CDR3 is TGTGCCAGCAGCTTGGTGGCGTCCCCAGGTACGCTCACAGATACGCAGTATTTT. The rearrangement links TRBV5-6 to TRBJ2-3; D remains ambiguous. The CDR3 extends over 18 amino acids. CDR1 is SGHDT and CDR2 is YYEEEE in the germline V gene. V gave up 0 bases and J gave up 2 bases, with 19 bases separating them. Full variable domain (missing parts from reference TRBV5-6 and TRBJ2-3): DAGVTQSPTHLIKTRGQQVTLRCSPKSGHDTVSWYQQALGQGPQFIFQYYEEEERQRGNFPDRFSGHQFPNYSSELNVNALLLGDSALYLCASSLVASPGTLTDTQYFGPGTRLTVL.

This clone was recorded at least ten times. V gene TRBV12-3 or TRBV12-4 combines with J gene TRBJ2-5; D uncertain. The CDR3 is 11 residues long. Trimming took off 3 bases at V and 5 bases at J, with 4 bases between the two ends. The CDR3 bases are TGTGCCAGCAGTTTTCAGGAGACCCAGTACTTC. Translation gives CASSFQETQYF.

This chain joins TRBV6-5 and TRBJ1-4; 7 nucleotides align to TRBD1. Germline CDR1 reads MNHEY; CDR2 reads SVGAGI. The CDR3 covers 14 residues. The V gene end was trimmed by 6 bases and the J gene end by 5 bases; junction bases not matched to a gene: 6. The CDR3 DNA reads TGTGCCAGCAGGCCGGGACAGCTAAATGAAAAACTGTTTTTT. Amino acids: CASRPGQLNEKLFF.

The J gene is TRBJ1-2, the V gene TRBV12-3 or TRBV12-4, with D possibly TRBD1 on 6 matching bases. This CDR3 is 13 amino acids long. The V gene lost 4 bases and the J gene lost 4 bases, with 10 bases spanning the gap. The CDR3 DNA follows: TGTGCCAGCAGTTCCCGGACAGCCTATGGCTACACCTTC. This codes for CASSSRTAYGYTF.

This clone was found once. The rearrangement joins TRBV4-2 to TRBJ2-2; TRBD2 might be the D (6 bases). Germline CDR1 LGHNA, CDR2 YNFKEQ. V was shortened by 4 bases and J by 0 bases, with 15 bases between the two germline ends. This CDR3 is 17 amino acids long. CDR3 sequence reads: CASSPETAGSNTGELFF. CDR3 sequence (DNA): TGTGCCAGCAGCCCAGAGACGGCGGGGTCGAACACCGGGGAGCTGTTTTTT.

The CDR3 bases are TGCGCCAGCAGCCCCACGGGACAGAGCAATCAGCCCCAGCATTTT. Translation: CASSPTGQSNQPQHF. The genes are TRBV5-1 and TRBJ1-5, with 7 bases lining up with TRBD1. The trim removed 4 bases at V and 1 base at J, leaving 5 bases unmatched. This CDR3 has 15 residues. Germline CDR1 and CDR2: SGHRS and YFSETQ.

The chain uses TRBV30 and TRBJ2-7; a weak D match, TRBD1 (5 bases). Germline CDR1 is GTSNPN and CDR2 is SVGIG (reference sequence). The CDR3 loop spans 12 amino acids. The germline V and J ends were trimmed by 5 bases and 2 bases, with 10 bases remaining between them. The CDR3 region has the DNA TGTGCCTGGGGGGTAGGGGCCTACGAGCAGTACTTC. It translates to CAWGVGAYEQYF.

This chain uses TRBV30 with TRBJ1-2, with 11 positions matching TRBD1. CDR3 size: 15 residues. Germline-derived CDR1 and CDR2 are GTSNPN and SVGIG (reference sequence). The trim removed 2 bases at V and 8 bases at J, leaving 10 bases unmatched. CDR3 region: CAWSMSDRGLGGYTF. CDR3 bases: TGTGCCTGGAGTATGTCGGACAGGGGGCTTGGGGGCTACACCTTC.

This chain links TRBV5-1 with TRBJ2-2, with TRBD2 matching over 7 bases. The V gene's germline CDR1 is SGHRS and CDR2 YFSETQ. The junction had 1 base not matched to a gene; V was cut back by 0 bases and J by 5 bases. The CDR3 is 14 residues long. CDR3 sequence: CASSLAGRTGELFF. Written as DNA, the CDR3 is TGCGCCAGCAGCTTGGCCGGGAGGACCGGGGAGCTGTTTTTT. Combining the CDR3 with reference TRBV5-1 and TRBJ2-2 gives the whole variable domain KAGVTQTPRYLIKTRGQQVTLSCSPISGHRSVSWYQQTPGQGLQFLFEYFSETQRNKGNFPGRFSGRQFSNSRSEMNVSTLELGDSALYLCASSLAGRTGELFFGEGSRLTVL.

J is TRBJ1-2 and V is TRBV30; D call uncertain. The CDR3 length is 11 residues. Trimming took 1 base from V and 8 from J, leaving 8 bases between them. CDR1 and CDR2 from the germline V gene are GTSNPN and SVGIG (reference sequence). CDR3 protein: CAWSEGSGYTF. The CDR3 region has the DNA TGTGCCTGGAGTGAAGGGAGCGGCTACACCTTC.

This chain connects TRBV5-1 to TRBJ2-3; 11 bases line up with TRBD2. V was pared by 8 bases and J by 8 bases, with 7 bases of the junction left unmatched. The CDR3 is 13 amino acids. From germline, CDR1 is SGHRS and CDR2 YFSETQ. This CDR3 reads CASATSGTATQYF. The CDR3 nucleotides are TGCGCCAGTGCGACTAGCGGGACGGCTACGCAGTATTTT.